This record concerns one T cell receptor beta chain sequence. The sample belongs to a study of blood T cell repertoires in COVID-19. Study information: The cDNA or gDNA used as material had been derived from T cells, B-cell-depleted T cells, or PBMCs.

The CDR3 sequence is 12 residues long. Unmatched junction bases numbered 3, after V lost 10 bases and J lost 9 bases. Looked up from germline, CDR1 is SNHLY and CDR2 is FYNNEI. Sequenced by immunoSEQ multiplex PCR; TCRdb stores in-frame clones only, minus some. The profile shows roughly 150,000 clones, 84% of them singletons. The sequenced material came from peripheral blood. This chain uses TRBV2 with TRBJ2-1; 13 positions agree with TRBD2. This TCR was recovered from a man between 65 and 85 years old with active or convalescent COVID-19. CDR3 protein: CATGTSGTEQFF. Here the CDR3 DNA reads TGTGCCACCGGGACTAGCGGGACTGAGCAGTTCTTC.